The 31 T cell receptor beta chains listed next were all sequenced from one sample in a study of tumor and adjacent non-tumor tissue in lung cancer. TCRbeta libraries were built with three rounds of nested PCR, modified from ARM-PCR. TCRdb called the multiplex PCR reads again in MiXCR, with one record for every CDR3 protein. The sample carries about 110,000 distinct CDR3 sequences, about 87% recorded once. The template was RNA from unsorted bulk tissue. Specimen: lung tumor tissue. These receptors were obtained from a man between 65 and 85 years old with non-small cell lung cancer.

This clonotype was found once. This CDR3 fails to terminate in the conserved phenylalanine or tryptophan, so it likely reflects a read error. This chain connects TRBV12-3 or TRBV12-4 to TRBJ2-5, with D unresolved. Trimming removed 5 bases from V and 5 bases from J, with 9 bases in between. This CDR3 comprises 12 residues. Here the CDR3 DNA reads TGTGCCAGCAGTAGTTTAGAGGAGACCCAGTACTCC. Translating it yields CASSSLEETQYS.

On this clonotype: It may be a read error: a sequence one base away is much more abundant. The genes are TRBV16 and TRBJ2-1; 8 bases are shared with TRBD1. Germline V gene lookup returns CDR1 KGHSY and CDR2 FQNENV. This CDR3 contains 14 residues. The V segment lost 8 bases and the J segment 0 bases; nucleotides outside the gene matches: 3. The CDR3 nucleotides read TGTGCCAGCGGGACAGGTAGCTCCTACAATGAGCAGTTCTTC. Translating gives CASGTGSSYNEQFF.

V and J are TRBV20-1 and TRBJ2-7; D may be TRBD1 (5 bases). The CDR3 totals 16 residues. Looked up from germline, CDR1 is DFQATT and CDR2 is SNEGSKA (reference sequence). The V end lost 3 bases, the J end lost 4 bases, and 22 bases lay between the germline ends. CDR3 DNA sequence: TGCAGTGCTAGGAATCCGCCATGGGGCGGTACTTACGAGCAGTACTTC. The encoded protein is CSARNPPWGGTYEQYF.

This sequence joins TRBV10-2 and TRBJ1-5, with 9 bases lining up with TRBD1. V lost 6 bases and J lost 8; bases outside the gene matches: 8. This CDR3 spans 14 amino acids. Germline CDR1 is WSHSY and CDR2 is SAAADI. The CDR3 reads CASSWDREDEPQHF. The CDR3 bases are TGCGCCAGCAGCTGGGACAGGGAGGACGAGCCCCAGCATTTT.

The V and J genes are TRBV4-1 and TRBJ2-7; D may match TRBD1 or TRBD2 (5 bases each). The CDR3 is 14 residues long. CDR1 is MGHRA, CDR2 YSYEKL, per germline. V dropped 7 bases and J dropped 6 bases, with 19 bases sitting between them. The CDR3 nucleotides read TGCGCCAGCAACCTGGGACCGCGCCCCTGCGAGCAGTACTTC. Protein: CASNLGPRPCEQYF.

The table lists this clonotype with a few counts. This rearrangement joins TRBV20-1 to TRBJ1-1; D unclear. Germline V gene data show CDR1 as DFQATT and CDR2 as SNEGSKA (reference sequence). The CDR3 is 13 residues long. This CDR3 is CAGAEPMNTEAFF. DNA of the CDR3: TGCGCGGGTGCAGAGCCCATGAACACTGAAGCTTTCTTT.

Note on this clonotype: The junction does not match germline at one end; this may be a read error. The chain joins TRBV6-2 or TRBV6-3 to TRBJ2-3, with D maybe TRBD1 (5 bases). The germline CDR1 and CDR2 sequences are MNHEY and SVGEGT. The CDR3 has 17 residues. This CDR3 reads CASSYPMTVGYHDTRYF. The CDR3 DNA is TGTGCCAGCAGTTACCCGATGACAGTAGGCTACCATGATACGCGGTATTTT.

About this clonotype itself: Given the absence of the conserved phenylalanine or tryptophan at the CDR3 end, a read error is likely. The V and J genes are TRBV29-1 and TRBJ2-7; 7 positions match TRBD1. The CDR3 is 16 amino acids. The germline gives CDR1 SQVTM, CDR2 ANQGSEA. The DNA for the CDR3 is TGCTGCGTCGTCAGCCCCCCGGGACAGATATCCTACGAGCAGTACTTA. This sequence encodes CCVVSPPGQISYEQYL.

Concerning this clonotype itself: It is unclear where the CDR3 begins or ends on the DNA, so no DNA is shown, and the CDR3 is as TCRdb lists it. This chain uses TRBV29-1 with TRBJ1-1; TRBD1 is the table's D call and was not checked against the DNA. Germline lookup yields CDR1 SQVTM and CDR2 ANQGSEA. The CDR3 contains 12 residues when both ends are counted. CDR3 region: CSAFGQGTKTFF.

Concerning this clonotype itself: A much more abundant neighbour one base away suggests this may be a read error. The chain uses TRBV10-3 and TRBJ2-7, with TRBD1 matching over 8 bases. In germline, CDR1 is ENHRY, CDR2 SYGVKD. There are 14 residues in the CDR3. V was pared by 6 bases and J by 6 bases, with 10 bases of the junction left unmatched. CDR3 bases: TGTGCCATCAGAGCGGACAGGGTAGGATCCGAGCAGTACTTC. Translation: CAIRADRVGSEQYF.

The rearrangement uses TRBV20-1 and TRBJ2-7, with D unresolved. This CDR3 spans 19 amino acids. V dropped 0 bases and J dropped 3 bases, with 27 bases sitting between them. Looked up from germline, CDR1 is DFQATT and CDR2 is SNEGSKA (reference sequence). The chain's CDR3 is CSARDSRFANGLKSYEQYF. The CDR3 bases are TGCAGTGCTAGAGATTCCAGGTTTGCTAACGGGTTAAAGAGCTACGAGCAGTACTTC.

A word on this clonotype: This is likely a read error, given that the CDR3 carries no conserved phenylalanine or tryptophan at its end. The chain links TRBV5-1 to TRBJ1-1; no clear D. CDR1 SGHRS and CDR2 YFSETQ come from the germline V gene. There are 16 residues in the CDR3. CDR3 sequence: CASSLGPREMNSEAFC. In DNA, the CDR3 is TGCGCCAGCAGCTTGGGACCTCGGGAAATGAACTCTGAAGCTTTCTGT.

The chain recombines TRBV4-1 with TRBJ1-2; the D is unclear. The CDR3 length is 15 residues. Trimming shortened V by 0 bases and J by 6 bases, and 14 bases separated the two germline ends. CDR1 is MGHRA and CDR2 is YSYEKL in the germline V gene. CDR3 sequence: CASSQDMQSLDGYTF. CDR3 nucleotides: TGCGCCAGCAGCCAAGATATGCAATCTCTTGATGGCTACACCTTC.

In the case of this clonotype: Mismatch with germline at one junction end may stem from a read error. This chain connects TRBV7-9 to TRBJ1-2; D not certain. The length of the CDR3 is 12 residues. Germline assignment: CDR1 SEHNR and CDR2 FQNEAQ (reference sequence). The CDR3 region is CTSSQVHIGYTF. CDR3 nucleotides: TGTACCAGCAGCCAAGTCCATATCGGCTACACCTTC.

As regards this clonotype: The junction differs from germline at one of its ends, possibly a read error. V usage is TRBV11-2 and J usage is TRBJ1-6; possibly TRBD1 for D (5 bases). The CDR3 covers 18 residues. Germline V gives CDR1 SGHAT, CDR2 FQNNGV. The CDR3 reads CASGARAGGSSYNSPLRF. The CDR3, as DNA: TGTGCCAGCGGCGCCAGGGCTGGGGGTTCGTCCTATAATTCACCCCTCCGCTTT.

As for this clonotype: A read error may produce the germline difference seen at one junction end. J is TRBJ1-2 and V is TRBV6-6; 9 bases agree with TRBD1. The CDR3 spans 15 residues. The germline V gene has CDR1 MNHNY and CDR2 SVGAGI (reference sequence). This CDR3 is CASSRTGGQGYGYTF. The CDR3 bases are TGTGCCAGCAGCCGCACAGGGGGCCAGGGCTATGGTTACACCTTC.

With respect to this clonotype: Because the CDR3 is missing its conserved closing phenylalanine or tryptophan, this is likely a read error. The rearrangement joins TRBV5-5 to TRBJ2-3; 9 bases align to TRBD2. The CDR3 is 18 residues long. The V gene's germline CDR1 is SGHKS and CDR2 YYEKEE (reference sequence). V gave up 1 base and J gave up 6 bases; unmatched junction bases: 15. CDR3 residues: CASSLQSLAGGLTDTQYL. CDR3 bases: TGTGCCAGCAGCTTGCAATCTCTCGCGGGGGGGCTCACGGATACGCAGTATTTA.

CDR3 nucleotides: TGCGGCAGTGAGTCGGGGGTCTACGAGCAGTACTTC. It specifies CGSESGVYEQYF. V and J are TRBV10-1 and TRBJ2-7; the D gene is possibly TRBD2 (6 bases). The CDR3 is 12 amino acids. CDR1 is WNHNN, CDR2 SYGVQD, per germline (reference sequence).

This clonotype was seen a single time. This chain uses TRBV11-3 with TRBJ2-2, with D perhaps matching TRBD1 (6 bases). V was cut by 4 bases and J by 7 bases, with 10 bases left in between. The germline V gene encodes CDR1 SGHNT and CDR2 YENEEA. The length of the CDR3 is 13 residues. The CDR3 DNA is TGTGCCAGCAGCTCTCCAGGGGTCGGGGAGCTGTTTTTT. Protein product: CASSSPGVGELFF.

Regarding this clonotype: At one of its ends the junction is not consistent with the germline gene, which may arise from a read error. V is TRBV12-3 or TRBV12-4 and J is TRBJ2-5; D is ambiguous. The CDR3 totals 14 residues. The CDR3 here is CVSSFRNRQDTQYF. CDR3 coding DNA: TGTGTCAGCAGTTTTAGGAACAGACAAGATACCCAGTACTTC.

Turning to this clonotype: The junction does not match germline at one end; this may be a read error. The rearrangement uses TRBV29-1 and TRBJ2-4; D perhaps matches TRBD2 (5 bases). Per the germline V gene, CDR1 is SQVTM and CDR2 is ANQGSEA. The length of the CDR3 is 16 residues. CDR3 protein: CSVEVSSALARNIQYF. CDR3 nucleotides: TGCAGCGTTGAAGTATCGTCTGCGCTAGCCAGAAACATTCAGTACTTC.

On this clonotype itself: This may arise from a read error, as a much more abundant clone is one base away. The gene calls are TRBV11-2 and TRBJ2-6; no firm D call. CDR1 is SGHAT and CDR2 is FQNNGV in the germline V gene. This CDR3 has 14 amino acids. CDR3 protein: CANSKTPGANVLTF. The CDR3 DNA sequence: TGTGCCAACAGCAAAACCCCTGGGGCCAACGTCCTGACTTTC.

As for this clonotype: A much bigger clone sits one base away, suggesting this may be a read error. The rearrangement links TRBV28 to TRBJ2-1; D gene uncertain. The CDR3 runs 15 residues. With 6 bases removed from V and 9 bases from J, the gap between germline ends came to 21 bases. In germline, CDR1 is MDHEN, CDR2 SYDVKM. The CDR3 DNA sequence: TGTGCCAGCAGCCGACATATCGCCGCTCGGGTTGAGCAGTTCTTC. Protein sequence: CASSRHIAARVEQFF.

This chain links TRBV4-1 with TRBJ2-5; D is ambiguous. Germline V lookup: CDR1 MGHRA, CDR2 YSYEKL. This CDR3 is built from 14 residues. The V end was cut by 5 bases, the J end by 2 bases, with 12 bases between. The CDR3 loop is CASSNQCEQETQYF. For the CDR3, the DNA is TGCGCCAGCAGCAATCAGTGTGAGCAAGAGACCCAGTACTTC.

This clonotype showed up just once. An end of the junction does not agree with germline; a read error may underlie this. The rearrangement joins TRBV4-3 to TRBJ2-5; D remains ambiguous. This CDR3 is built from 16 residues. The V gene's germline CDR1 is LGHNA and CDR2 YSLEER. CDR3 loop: CASSQAGGVRQETQYF. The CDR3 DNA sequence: TGTGCCAGCAGCCAAGCCGGTGGGGTGAGACAAGAGACCCAGTACTTC.

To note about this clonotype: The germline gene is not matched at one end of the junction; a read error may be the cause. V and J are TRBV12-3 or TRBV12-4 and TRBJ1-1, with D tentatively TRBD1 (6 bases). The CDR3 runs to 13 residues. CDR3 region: CASSFWDTEKASF. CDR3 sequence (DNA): TGTGCCAGCAGTTTTTGGGACACAGAGAAAGCTTCCTTT.

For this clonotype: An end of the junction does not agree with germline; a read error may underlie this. The CDR3 sequence is CASNSRGDYEQYF. The DNA of the CDR3 is TGTGCCAGCAATTCTCGGGGTGACTACGAGCAGTATTTC. The rearrangement links TRBV12-3 or TRBV12-4 to TRBJ2-7; the D gene is possibly TRBD2 (5 bases). There are 13 residues in the CDR3.

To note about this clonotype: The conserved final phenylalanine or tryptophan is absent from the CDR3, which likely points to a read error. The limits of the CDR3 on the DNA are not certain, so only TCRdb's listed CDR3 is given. The CDR3 is CASSIRDRQETQYL. The chain recombines TRBV12-3 or TRBV12-4 with TRBJ2-5; TRBD1, the D gene given by the table, was not confirmed from the DNA. 14 amino acids form the CDR3, both terminal residues included.

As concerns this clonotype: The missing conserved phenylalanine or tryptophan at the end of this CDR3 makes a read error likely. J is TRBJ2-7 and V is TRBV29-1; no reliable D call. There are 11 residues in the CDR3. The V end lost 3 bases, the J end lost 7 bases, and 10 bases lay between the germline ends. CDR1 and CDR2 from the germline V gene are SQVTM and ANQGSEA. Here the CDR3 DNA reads TGCAGCGTTGAGTCGCCGCGTGAGCAGTACATC. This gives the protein CSVESPREQYI.

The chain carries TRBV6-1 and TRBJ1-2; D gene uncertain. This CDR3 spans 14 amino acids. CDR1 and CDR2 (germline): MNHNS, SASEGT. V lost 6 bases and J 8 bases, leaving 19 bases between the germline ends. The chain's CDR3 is CASSAGLKGMGYTF. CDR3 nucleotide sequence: TGTGCCAGCAGCGCGGGATTGAAAGGGATGGGCTACACCTTC.

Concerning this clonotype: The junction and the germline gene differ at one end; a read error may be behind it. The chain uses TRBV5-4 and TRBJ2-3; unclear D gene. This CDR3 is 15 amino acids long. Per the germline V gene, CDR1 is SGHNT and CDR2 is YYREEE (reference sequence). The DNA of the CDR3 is TGTGTCAGCAGCCTTTCCCAGACACAGACATATACACAGTATTTT. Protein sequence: CVSSLSQTQTYTQYF.